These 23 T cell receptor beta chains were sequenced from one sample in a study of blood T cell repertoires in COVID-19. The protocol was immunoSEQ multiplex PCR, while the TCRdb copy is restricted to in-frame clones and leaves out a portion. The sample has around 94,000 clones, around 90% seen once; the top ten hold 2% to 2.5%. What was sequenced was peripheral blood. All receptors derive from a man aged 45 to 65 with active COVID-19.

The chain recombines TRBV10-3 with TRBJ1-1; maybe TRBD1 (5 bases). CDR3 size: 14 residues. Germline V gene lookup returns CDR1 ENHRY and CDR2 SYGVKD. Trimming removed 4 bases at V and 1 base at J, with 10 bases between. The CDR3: CAISVGGKNTEAFF. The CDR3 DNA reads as TGTGCCATCAGTGTCGGGGGGAAGAACACTGAAGCTTTCTTT.

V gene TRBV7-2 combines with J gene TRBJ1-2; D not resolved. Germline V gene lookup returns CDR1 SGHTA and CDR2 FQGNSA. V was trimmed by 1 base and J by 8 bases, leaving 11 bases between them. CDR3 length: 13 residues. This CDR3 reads CASSLGEKYGYTF. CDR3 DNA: TGTGCCAGCAGCTTAGGTGAGAAGTACGGCTACACCTTC. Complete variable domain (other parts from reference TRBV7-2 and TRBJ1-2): GAGVSQSPSNKVTEKGKDVELRCDPISGHTALYWYRQSLGQGLEFLIYFQGNSAPDKSGLPSDRFSAERTGGSVSTLTIQRTQQEDSAVYLCASSLGEKYGYTFGSGTRLTVV.

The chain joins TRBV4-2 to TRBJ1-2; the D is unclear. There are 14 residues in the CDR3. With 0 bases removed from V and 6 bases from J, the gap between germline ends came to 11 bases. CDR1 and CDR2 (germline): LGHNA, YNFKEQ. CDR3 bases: TGTGCCAGCAGCCAAGACGGGGTCTCCGATGGCTACACCTTC. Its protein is CASSQDGVSDGYTF.

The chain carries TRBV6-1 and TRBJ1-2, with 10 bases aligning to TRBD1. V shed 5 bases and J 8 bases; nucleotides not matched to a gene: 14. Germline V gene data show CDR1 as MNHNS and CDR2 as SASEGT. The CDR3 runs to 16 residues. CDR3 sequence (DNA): TGTGCCAGCAGTCAAGACAGGGGGCGTCAAGGTTCCGGCTACACCTTC. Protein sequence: CASSQDRGRQGSGYTF.

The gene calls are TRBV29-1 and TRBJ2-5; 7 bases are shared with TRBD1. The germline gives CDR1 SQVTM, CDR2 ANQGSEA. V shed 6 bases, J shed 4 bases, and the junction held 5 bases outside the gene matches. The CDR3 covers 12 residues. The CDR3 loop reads CSVYRGPETQYF. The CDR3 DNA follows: TGCAGCGTCTACAGGGGTCCAGAGACCCAGTACTTC.

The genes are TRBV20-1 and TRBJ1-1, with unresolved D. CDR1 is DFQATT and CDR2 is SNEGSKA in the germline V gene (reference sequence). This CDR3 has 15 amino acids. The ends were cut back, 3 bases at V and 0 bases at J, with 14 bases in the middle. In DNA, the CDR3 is TGCAGTGCTAGTTTGGCGGGTCTTTTGAACACTGAAGCTTTCTTT. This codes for CSASLAGLLNTEAFF.

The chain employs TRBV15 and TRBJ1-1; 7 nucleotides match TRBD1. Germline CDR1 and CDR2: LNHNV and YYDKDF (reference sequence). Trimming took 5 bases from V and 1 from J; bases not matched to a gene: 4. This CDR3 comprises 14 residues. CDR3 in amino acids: CATSRRGKNTEAFF. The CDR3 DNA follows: TGTGCCACCAGCCGCAGGGGGAAGAACACTGAAGCTTTCTTT.

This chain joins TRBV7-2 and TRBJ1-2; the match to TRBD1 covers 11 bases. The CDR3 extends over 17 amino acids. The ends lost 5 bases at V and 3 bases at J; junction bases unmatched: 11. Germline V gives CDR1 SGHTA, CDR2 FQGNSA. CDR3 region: CASSAPGQGVEYYGYTF. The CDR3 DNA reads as TGTGCCAGCAGCGCCCCGGGACAGGGGGTTGAGTACTATGGCTACACCTTC.

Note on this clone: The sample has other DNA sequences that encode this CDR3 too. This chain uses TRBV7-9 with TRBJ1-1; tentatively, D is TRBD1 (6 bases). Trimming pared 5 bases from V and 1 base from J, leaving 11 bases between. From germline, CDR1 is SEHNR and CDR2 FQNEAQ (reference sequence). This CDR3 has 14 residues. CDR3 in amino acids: CASSLQGGNTEAFF. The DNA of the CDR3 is TGTGCCAGCAGCCTCCAAGGGGGGAACACTGAAGCTTTCTTT.

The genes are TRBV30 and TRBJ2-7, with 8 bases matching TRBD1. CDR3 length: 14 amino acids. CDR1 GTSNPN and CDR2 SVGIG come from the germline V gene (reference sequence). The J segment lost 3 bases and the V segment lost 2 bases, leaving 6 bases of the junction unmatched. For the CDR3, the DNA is TGTGCCTGGAGTCACCCGGGGACAGGCTACGAGCAGTACTTC. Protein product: CAWSHPGTGYEQYF.

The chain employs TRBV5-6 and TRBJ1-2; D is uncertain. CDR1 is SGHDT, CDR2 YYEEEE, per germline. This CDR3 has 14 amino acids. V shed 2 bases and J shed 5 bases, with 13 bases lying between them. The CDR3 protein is CASSFLQLSYGYTF. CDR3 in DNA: TGTGCCAGCAGCTTCCTCCAACTTTCATATGGCTACACCTTC.

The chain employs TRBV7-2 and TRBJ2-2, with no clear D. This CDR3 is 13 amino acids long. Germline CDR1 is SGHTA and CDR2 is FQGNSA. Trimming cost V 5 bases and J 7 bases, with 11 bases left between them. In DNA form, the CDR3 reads TGTGCCAGCAGCCTAACGACTTTCGGGGAGCTGTTTTTT. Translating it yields CASSLTTFGELFF.

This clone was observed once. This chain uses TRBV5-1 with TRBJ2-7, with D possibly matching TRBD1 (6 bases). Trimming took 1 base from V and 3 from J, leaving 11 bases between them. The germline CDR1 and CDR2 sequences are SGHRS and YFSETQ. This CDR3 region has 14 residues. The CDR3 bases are TGCGCCAGCAGCTTGTCAGGGGTGTTCTACGAGCAGTACTTC. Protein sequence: CASSLSGVFYEQYF.

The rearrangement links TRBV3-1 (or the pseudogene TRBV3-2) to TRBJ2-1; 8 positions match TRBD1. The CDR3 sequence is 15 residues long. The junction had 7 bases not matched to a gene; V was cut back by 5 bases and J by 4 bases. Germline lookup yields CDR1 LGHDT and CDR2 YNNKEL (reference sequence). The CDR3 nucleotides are TGTGCCAGCAGCTCCAGGGGGCAATTTTACAATGAGCAGTTCTTC. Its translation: CASSSRGQFYNEQFF.

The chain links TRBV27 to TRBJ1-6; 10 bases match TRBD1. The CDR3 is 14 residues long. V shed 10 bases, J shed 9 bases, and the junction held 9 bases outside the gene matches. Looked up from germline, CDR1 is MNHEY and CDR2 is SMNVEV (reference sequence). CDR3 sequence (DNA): TGTGCCACTTCATCATGGACAGGGGGTTCACCCCTCCACTTT. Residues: CATSSWTGGSPLHF.

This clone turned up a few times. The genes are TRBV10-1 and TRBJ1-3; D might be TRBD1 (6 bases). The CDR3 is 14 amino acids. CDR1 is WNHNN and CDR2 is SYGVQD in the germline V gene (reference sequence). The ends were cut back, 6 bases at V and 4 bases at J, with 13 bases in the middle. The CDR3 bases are TGCGCCAGCAGGGGGGCAGGGGACGGAAACACCATATATTTT. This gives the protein CASRGAGDGNTIYF.

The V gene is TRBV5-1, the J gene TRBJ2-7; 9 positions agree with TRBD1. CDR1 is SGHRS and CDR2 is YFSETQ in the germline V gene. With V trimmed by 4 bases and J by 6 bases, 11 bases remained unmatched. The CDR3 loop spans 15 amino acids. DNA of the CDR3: TGCGCCAGCAGCCCGAAATCGGGACAGGGTTCCGAGCAGTACTTC. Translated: CASSPKSGQGSEQYF.

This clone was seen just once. CDR3 amino acids: CASSSLRGTGNNGYTF. In nucleotides, the CDR3 is TGTGCCAGCAGTTCCCTGCGCGGGACAGGGAATAATGGCTACACCTTC. The J gene is TRBJ1-2, the V gene TRBV27, with 9 positions matching TRBD1. The CDR3 spans 16 residues. V dropped 4 bases and J dropped 6; count of bases not matched to a gene: 12. Germline V gives CDR1 MNHEY, CDR2 SMNVEV (reference sequence).

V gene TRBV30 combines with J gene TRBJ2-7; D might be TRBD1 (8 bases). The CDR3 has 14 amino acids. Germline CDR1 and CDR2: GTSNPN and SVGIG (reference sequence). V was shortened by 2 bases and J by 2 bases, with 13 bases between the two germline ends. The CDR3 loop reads CAWSFTGGAYEQYF. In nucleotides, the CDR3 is TGTGCCTGGAGTTTTACAGGGGGGGCCTACGAGCAGTACTTC.

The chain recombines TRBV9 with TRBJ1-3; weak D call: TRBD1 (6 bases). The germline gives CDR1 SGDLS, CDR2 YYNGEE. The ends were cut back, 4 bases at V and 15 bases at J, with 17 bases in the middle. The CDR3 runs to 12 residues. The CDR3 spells CASSMTGRATYF. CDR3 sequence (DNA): TGTGCCAGCAGCATGACAGGCCGTGCCACATATTTT.

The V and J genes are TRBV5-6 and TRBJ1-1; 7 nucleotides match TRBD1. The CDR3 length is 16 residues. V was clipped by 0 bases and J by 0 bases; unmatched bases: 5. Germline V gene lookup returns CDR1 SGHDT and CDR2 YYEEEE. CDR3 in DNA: TGTGCCAGCAGCTTGGCCATCGGACAGGTGAACACTGAAGCTTTCTTT. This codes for CASSLAIGQVNTEAFF.

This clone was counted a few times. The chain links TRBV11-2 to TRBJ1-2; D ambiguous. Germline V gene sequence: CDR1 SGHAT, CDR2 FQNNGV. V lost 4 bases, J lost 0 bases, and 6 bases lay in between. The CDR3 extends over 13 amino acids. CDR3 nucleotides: TGTGCCAGCAGCTCCTTAGCTAACTATGGCTACACCTTC. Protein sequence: CASSSLANYGYTF.

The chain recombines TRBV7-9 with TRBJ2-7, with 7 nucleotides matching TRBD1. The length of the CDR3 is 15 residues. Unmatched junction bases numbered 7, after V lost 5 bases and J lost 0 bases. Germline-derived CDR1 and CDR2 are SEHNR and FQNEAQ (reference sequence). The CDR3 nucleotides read TGTGCCAGCAGCCCGGGGACAGTAAGCTCCTACGAGCAGTACTTC. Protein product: CASSPGTVSSYEQYF.